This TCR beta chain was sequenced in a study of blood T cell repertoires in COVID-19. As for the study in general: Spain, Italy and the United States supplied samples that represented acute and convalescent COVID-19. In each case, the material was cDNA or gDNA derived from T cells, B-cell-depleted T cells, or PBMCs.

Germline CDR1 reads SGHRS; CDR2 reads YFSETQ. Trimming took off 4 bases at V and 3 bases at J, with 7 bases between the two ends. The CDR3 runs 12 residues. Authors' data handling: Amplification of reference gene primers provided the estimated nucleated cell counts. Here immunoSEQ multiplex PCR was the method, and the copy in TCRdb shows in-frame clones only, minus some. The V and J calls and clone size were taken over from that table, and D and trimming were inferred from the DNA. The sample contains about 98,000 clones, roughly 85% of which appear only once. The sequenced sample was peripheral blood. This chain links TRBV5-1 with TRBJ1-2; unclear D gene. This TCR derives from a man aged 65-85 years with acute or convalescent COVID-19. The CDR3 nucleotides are TGCGCCAGCAGCCCTCGTGACTATGGCTACACCTTC. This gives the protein CASSPRDYGYTF.